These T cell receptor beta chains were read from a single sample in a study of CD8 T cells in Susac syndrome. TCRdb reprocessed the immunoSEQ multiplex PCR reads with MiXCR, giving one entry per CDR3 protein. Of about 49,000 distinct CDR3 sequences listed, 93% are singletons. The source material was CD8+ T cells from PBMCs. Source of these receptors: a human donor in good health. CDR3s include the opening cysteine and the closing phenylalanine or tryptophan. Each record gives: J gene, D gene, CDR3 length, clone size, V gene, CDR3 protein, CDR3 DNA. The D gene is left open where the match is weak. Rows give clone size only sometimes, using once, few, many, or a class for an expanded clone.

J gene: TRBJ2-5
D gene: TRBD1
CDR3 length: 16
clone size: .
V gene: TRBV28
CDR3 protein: CASSSTLTGGQETQYF
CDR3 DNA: TGTGCCAGCAGTTCCACCCTCACAGGGGGCCAAGAGACCCAGTACTTC

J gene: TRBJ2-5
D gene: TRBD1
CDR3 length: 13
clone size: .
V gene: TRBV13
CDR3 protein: CASSLPGGKTQYF
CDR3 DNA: TGTGCCAGCAGCCTCCCAGGGGGCAAGACCCAGTACTTC

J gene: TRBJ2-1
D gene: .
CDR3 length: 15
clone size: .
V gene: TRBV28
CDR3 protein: CASSLGEFQVNEQFF
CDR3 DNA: TGTGCCAGCAGTTTAGGAGAGTTCCAGGTCAATGAGCAGTTCTTC

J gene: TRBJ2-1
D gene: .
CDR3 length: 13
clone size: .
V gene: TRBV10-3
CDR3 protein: CAISERSYNEQFF
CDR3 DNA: TGTGCCATCAGTGAGAGGTCTTACAATGAGCAGTTCTTC

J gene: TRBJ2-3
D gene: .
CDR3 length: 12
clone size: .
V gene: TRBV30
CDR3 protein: CAWSRSGDTQYF
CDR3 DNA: TGTGCCTGGAGTCGATCGGGAGATACGCAGTATTTT

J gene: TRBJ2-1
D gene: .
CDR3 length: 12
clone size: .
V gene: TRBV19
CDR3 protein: CASSSVGNEQFF
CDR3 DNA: TGTGCCAGTAGTTCGGTGGGAAATGAGCAGTTCTTC

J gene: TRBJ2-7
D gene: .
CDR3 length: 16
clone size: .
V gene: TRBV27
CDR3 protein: CASSLDGRRSSYEQYF
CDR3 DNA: TGTGCCAGCAGTTTAGATGGCAGGAGGAGCTCCTACGAGCAGTACTTC

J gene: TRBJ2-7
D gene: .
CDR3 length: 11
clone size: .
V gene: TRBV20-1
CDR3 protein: CSAANSYEQYF
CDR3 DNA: TGCAGTGCGGCGAACTCCTACGAGCAGTACTTC

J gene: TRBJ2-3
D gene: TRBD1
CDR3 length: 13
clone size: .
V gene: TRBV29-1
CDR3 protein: CSVGGQATDTQYF
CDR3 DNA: TGCAGCGTTGGGGGACAGGCTACAGATACGCAGTATTTT

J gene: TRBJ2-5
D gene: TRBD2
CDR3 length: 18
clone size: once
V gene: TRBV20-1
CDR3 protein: CSARDLFLAGVLGETQYF
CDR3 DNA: TGCAGTGCTAGAGATCTCTTTCTAGCGGGAGTCTTGGGAGAGACCCAGTACTTC

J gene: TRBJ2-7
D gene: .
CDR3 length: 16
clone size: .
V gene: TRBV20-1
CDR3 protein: CSAARVAESRGYEQYF
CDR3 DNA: TGCAGTGCTGCCAGGGTAGCGGAGTCCCGAGGGTACGAGCAGTACTTC

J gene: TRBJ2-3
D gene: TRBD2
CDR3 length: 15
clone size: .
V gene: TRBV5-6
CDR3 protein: CASSLAGLATDTQYF
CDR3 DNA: TGTGCCAGCAGCTTGGCTGGACTAGCAACAGATACGCAGTATTTT

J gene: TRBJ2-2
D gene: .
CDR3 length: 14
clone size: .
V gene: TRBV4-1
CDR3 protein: CASSLESGTGELFF
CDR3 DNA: TGCGCCAGCAGCCTCGAATCGGGGACCGGGGAGCTGTTTTTT

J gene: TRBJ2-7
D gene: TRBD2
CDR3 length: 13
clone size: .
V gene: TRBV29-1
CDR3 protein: CSAETSGAYEQYF
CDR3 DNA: TGCAGCGCAGAAACTAGCGGGGCCTACGAGCAGTACTTC

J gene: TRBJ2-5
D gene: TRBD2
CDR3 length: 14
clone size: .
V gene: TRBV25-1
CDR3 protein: CASSDAGVLETQYF
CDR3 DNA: TGTGCCAGCAGTGATGCGGGGGTGCTGGAGACCCAGTACTTC

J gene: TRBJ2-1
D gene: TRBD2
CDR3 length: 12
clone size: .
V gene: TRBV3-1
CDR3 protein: CASSQGGGEQFF
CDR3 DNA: TGTGCCAGCAGCCAAGGGGGGGGTGAGCAGTTCTTC

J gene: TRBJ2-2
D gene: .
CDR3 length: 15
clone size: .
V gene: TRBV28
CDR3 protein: CASSYHRDSTGELFF
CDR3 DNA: TGTGCCAGCAGCTACCACCGGGACTCCACCGGGGAGCTGTTTTTT

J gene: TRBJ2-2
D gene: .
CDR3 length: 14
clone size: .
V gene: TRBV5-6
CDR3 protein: CASSPGATTGELFF
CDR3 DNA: TGTGCCAGCAGCCCGGGGGCTACCACCGGGGAGCTGTTTTTT

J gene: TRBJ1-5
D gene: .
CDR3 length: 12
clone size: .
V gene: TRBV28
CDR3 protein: CASRGGRQPQHF
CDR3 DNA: TGTGCCAGCAGGGGGGGGAGGCAGCCCCAGCATTTT

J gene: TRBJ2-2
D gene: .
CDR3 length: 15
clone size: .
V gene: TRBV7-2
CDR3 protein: CASSLWAGDTGELFF
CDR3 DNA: TGTGCCAGCAGCTTATGGGCAGGGGACACCGGGGAGCTGTTTTTT

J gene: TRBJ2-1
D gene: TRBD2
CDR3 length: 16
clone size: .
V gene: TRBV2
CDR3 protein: CASSTREGPTYNEQFF
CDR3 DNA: TGTGCCAGCAGTACCCGGGAGGGACCTACTTACAATGAGCAGTTCTTC

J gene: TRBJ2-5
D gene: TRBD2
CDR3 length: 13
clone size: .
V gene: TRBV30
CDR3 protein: CAWGTSGQETQYF
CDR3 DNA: TGTGCCTGGGGGACTAGCGGCCAAGAGACCCAGTACTTC

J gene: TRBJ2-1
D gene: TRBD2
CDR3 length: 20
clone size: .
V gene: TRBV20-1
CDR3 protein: CSASPFLAGDQFYYYNEQFF
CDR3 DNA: TGCAGTGCTTCGCCCTTCTTAGCGGGAGACCAGTTTTATTACTACAATGAGCAGTTCTTC

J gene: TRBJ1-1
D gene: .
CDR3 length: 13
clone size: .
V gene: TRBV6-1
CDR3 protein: CASSSGDYTEAFF
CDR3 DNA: TGTGCCAGCAGCAGTGGGGATTACACTGAAGCTTTCTTT

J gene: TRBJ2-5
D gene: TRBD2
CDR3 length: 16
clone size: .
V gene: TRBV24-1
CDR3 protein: CATSELSGAGGETQYF
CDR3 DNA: TGTGCCACCAGTGAGCTTAGCGGAGCCGGGGGGGAGACCCAGTACTTC

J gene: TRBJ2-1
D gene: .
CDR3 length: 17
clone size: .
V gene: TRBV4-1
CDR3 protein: CASSQDPRTGSYNEQFF
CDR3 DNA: TGCGCCAGCAGCCAAGATCCCCGGACGGGTTCCTACAATGAGCAGTTCTTC

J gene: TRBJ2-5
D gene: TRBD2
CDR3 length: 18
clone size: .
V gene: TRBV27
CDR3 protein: CASSPWTSGRAVGETQYF
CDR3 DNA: TGTGCCAGCAGTCCGTGGACTAGCGGGAGGGCCGTAGGCGAGACCCAGTACTTC

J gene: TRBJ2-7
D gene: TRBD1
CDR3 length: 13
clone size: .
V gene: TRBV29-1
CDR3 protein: CSVSGTGVLRQYF
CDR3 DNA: TGCAGCGTCTCCGGGACAGGGGTCTTAAGGCAGTACTTC

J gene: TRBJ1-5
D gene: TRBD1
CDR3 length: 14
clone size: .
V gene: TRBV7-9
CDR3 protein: CASSGTGENQPQHF
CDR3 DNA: TGTGCCAGCAGCGGGACAGGGGAGAATCAGCCCCAGCATTTT

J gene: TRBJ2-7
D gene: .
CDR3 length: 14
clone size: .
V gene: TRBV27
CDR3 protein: CASSFWTDGYEQYF
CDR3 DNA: TGTGCCAGCAGTTTTTGGACGGACGGCTACGAGCAGTACTTC

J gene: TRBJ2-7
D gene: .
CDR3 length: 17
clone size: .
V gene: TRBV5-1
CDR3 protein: CASSLMAGALRSYEQYF
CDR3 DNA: TGCGCCAGCAGCTTGATGGCAGGGGCCCTCCGGTCCTACGAGCAGTACTTC

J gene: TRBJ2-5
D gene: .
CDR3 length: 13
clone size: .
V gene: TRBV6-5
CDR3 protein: CASSGGFFETQYF
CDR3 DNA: TGTGCCAGCAGTGGGGGATTCTTCGAGACCCAGTACTTC

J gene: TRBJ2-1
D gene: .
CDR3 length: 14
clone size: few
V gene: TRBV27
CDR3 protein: CASSLKSEYNEQFF
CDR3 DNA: TGTGCCAGCAGTTTAAAGTCGGAATACAATGAGCAGTTCTTC

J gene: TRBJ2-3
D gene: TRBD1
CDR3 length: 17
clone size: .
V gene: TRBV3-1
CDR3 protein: CASSSFRTGMGADTQYF
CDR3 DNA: TGTGCCAGCAGTTCGTTTCGGACAGGGATGGGGGCAGATACGCAGTATTTT

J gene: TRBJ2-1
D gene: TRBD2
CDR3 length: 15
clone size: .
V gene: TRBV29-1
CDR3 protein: CSVELTAGVAYEQFF
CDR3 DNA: TGCAGCGTTGAGCTTACTGCGGGAGTGGCATATGAGCAGTTCTTC

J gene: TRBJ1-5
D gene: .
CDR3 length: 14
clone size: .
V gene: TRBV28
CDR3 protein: CASSFRGGVQPQHF
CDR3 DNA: TGTGCCAGCAGTTTCAGAGGGGGAGTTCAGCCCCAGCATTTT

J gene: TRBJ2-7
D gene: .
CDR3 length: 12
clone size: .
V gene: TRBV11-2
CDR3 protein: CASGGTVYEQYF
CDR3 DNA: TGTGCCAGCGGCGGGACAGTCTACGAGCAGTACTTC

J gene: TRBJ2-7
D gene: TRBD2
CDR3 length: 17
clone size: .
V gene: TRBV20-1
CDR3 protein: CSARDGTSGSYPYEQYF
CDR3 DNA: TGCAGTGCTAGAGACGGGACTAGCGGGAGCTATCCCTACGAGCAGTACTTC

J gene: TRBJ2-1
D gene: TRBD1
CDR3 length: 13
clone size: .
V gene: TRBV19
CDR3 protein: CASAEGAAALEFF
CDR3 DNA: TGTGCCAGCGCCGAGGGGGCCGCTGCCCTCGAGTTCTTC

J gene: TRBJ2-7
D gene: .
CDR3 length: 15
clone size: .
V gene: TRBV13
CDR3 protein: CASSLESDGTYEQYF
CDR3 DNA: TGTGCCAGCAGCTTAGAATCGGACGGAACCTACGAGCAGTACTTC

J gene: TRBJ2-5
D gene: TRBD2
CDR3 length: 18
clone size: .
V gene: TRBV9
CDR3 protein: CASSGSGGLAGGMGTQYF
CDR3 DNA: TGTGCCAGCAGCGGTAGCGGGGGACTAGCGGGAGGGATGGGGACCCAGTACTTC

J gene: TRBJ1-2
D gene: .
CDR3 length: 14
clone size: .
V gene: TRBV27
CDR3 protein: CASSLSQGNYGYTF
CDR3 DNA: TGTGCCAGCAGTTTAAGTCAGGGAAACTATGGCTACACCTTC

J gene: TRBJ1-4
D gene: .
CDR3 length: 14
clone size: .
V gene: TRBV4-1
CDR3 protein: CASSREQGNEKLFF
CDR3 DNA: TGCGCCAGCAGCCGGGAACAGGGAAATGAAAAACTGTTTTTT

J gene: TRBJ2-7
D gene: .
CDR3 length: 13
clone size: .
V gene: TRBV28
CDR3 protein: CASTSSEGYEQYF
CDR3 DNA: TGTGCCAGCACCTCCTCCGAGGGGTACGAGCAGTACTTC

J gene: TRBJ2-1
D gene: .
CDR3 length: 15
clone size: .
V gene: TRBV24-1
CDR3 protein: CATSDSQAFGNEQFF
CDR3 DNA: TGTGCCACCAGTGATTCGCAGGCTTTCGGGAATGAGCAGTTCTTC

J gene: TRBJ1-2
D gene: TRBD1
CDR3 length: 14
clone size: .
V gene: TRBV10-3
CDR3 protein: CAIPSGQGINGYTF
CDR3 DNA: TGTGCCATTCCCTCGGGACAGGGTATAAATGGCTACACCTTC

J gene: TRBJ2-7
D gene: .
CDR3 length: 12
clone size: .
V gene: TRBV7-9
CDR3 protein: CASSHTGYEQYF
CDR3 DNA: TGTGCCAGCAGCCACACAGGGTACGAGCAGTACTTC

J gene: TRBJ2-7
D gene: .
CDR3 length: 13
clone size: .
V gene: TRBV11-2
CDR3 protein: CASSLGTSYEQYF
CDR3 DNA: TGTGCCAGCAGCTTAGGGACCTCCTACGAGCAGTACTTC

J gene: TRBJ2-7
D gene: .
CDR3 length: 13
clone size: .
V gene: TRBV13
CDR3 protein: CASSLGGGNEQYF
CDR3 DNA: TGTGCCAGCAGTTTAGGGGGGGGCAACGAGCAGTACTTC

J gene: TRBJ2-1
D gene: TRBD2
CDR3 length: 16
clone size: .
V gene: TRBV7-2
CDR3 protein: CASSFRLAGVHNEQFF
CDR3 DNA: TGTGCCAGCAGCTTCCGACTAGCGGGAGTGCACAATGAGCAGTTCTTC

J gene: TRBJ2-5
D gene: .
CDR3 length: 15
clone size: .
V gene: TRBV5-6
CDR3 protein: CASSLLLTSSETQYF
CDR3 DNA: TGTGCCAGCAGCTTGCTGTTGACCTCATCAGAGACCCAGTACTTC

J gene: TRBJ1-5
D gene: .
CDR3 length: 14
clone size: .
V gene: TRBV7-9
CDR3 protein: CASSARGGNQPQHF
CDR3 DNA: TGTGCCAGCAGCGCCCGGGGGGGCAATCAGCCCCAGCATTTT

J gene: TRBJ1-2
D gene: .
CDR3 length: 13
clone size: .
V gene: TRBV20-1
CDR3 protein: CSVRDNSNYGYTF
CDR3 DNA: TGCAGTGTCCGGGACAACTCTAACTATGGCTACACCTTC

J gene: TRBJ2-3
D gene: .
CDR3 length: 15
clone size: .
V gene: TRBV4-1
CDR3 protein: CASSLMTGTTDTQYF
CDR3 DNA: TGCGCCAGCAGCCTGATGACAGGCACCACAGATACGCAGTATTTT

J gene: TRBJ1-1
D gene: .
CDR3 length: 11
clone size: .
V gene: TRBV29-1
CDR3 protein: CSVGPNTEAFF
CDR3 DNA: TGCAGCGTTGGTCCGAACACTGAAGCTTTCTTT

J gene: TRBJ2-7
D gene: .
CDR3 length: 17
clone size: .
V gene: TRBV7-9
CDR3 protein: CASSTLGGELFSYEQYF
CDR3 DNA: TGTGCCAGCAGCACACTAGGAGGGGAGCTCTTCTCCTACGAGCAGTACTTC

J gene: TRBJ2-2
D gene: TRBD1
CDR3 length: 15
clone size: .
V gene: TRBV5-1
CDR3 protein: CASSPWDRNTGELFF
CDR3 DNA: TGCGCCAGCAGCCCATGGGACAGGAACACCGGGGAGCTGTTTTTT